This T cell receptor (beta chain) was observed in a study of cytomegalovirus exposure and HLA in healthy donors. The study's findings and limits: Donors were assumed by presence/absence analyses to have roughly uniform sequencing depth.

Primers: 60 Vbeta forward and 13 Jbeta reverse. Sequencing was performed with immunoSEQ multiplex PCR; in TCRdb, only in-frame clones are kept and a portion is missing. The sample holds approximately 160,000 clones, about three quarters seen once. The V and J ends lost 8 bases and 0 bases respectively, with 14 bases between them. This CDR3 has 15 amino acids. Germline CDR1 reads MNHEY; CDR2 reads SVGAGI. Concerning this clone: The antigen is unknown.

This sequence originates from a woman in her forties in good health and CMV-seropositive. J is TRBJ2-1 and V is TRBV6-5; TRBD2 is a possible D gene (6 bases). What was sequenced was PBMCs. CDR3 sequence reads: CASRPMGGSYNEQFF. In DNA, the CDR3 is TGTGCCAGCCGACCAATGGGGGGCTCCTACAATGAGCAGTTCTTC.